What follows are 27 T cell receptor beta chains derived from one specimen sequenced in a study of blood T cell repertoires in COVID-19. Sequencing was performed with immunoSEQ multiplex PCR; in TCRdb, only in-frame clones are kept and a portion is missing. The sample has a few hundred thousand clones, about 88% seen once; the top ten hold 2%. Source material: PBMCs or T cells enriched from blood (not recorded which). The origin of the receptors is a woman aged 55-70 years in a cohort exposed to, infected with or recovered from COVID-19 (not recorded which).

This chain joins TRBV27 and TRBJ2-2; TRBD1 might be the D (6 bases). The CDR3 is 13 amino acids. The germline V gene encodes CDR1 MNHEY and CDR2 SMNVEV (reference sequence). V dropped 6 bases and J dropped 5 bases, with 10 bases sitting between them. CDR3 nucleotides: TGTGCCAGCAGATTTACAGGGACCGGGGAGCTGTTTTTT. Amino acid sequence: CASRFTGTGELFF.

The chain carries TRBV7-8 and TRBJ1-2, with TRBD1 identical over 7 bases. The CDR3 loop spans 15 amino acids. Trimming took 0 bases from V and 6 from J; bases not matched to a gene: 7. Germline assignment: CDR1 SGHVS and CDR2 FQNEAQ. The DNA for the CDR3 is TGTGCCAGCAGCTTAGCGTCGGGAGGGGGCGATGGCTACACCTTC. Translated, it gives CASSLASGGGDGYTF.

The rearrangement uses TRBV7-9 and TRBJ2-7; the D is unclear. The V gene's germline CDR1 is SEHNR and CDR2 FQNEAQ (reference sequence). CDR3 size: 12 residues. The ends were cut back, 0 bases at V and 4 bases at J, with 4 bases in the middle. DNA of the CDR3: TGTGCCAGCAGCTTAGCGCTATACGAGCAGTACTTC. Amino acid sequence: CASSLALYEQYF.

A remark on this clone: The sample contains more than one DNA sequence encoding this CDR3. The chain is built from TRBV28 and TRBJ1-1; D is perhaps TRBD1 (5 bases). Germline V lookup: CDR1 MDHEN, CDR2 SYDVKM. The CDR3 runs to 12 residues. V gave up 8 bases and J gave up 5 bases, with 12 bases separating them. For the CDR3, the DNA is TGTGCCAGCGGGACGGGAGGGACTGAAGCTTTCTTT. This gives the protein CASGTGGTEAFF.

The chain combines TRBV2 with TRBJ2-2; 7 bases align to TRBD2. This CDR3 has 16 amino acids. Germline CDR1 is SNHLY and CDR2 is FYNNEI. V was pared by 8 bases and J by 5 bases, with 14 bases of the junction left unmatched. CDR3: CASGELAPGGTGELFF. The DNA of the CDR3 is TGTGCCAGCGGGGAGCTAGCACCCGGGGGGACCGGGGAGCTGTTTTTT.

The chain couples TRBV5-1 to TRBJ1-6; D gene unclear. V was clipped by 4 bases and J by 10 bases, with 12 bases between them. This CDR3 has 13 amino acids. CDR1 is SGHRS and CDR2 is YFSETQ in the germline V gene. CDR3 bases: TGCGCCAGCAGCGAGGAGGGTAGCTCACCCCTCCACTTT. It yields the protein CASSEEGSSPLHF.

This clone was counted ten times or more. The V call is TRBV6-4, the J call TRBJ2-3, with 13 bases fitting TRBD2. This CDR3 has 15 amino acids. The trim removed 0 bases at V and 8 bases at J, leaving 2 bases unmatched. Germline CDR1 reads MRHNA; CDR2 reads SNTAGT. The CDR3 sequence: CASSDSGLAGVTQYF. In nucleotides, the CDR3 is TGTGCCAGCAGTGACTCAGGACTAGCGGGAGTTACGCAGTATTTT.

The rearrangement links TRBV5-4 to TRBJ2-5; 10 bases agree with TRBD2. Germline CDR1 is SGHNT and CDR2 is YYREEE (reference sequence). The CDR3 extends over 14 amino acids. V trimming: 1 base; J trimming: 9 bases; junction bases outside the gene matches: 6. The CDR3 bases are TGTGCCAGCAGCTTGCCCTCGACTAGCGGGTCCCAGTACTTC. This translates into CASSLPSTSGSQYF.

In nucleotides, the CDR3 is TGTGCCAGTAGCCGAGGGGGATCTAACTATGGCTACACCTTC. The encoded protein is CASSRGGSNYGYTF. J is TRBJ1-2 and V is TRBV19; tentatively, D is TRBD1 (6 bases). The CDR3 has 14 amino acids. Trimming took off 6 bases at V and 0 bases at J, with 11 bases between the two ends. Germline V gene data show CDR1 as LNHDA and CDR2 as SQIVND (reference sequence).

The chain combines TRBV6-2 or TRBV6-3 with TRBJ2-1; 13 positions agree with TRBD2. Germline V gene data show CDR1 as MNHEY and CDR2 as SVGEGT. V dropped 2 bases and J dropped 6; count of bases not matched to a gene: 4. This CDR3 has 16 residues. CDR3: CASSYPTSGRGNEQFF. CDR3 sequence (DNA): TGTGCCAGCAGTTACCCTACTAGCGGGAGGGGCAATGAGCAGTTCTTC.

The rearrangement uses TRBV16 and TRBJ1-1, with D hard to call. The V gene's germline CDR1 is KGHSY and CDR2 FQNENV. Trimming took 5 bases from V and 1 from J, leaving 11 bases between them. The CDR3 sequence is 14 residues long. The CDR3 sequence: CASSNIRGNTEAFF. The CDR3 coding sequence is TGTGCCAGCAGCAATATACGAGGGAACACTGAAGCTTTCTTT.

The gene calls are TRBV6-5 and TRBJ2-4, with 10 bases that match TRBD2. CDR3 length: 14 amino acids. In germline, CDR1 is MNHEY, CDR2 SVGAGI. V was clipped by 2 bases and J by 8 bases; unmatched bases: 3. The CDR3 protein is CASSYTLAGDIQYF. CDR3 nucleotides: TGTGCCAGCAGTTACACGCTAGCGGGAGACATTCAGTACTTC.

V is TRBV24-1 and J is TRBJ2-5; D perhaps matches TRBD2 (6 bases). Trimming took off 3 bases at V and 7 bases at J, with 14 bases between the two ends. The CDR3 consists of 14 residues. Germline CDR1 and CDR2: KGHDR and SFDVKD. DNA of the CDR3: TGTGCCACCAGTGATCCCCCGAGGGGAGGGACCCAGTACTTC. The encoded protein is CATSDPPRGGTQYF.

The CDR3 sequence: CASSPGGTDTQYF. The CDR3 bases are TGTGCCAGCAGCCCAGGGGGCACAGATACGCAGTATTTT. The V gene is TRBV28, the J gene TRBJ2-3; a weak D match, TRBD1 (6 bases). This CDR3 comprises 13 residues. Germline V gene sequence: CDR1 MDHEN, CDR2 SYDVKM. V lost 6 bases and J lost 1, with 8 bases in between.

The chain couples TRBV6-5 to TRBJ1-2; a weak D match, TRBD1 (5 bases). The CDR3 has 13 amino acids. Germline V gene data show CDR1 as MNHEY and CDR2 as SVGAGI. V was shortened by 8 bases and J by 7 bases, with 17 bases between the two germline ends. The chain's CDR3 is CASGAGLLGGYTF. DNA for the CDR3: TGTGCCAGCGGGGCAGGGCTATTAGGTGGCTACACCTTC.

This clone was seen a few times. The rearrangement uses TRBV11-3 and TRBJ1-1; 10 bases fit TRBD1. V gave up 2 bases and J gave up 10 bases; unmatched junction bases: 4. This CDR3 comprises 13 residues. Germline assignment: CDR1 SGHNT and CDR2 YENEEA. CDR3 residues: CASSLRDRGPAFF. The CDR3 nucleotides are TGTGCCAGCAGCTTAAGAGACAGGGGGCCAGCTTTCTTT.

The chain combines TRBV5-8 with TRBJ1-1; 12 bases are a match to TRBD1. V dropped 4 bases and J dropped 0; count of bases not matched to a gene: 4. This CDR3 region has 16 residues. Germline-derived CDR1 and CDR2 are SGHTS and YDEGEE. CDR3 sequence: CASSGDRGRVNTEAFF. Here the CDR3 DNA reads TGTGCCAGCAGCGGGGACAGGGGGCGTGTGAACACTGAAGCTTTCTTT.

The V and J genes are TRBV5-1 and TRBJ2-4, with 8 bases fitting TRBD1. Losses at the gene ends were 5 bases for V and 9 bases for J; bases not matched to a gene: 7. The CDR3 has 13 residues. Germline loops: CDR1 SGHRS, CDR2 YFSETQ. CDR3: CASRPGQGSIQYF. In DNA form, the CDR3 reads TGCGCCAGCAGACCCGGACAGGGAAGCATTCAGTACTTC.

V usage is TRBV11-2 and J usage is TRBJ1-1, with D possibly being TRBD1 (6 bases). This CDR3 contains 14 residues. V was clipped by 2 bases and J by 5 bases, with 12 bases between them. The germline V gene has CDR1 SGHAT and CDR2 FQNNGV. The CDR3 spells CASSLRGYGTEAFF. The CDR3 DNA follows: TGTGCCAGCAGCTTAAGGGGGTATGGAACTGAAGCTTTCTTT.

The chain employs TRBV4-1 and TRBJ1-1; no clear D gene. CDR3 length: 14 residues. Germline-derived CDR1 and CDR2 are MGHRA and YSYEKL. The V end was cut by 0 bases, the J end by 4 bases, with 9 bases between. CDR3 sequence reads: CASSQDRRSTEAFF. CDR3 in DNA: TGCGCCAGCAGCCAAGATCGGAGGTCCACTGAAGCTTTCTTT.

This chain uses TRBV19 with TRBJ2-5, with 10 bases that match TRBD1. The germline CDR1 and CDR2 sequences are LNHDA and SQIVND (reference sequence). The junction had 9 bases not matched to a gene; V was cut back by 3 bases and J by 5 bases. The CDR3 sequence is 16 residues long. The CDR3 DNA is TGTGCCAGTAGTATGTCCTGGGACAGGGGAAGGGAGACCCAGTACTTC. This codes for CASSMSWDRGRETQYF.

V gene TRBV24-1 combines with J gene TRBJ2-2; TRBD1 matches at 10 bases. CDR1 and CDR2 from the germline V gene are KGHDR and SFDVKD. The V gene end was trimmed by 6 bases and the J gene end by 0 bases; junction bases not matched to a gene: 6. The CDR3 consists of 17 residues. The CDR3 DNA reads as TGTGCCACCAGTACTTCGACAGGGGGCGCGAACACCGGGGAGCTGTTTTTT. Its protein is CATSTSTGGANTGELFF.

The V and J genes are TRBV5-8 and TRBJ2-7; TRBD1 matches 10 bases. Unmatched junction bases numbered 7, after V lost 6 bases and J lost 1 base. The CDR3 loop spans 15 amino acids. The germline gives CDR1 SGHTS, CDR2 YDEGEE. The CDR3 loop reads CASTKEGQGSYEQYF. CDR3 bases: TGTGCCAGCACCAAAGAGGGACAGGGGTCCTACGAGCAGTACTTC.

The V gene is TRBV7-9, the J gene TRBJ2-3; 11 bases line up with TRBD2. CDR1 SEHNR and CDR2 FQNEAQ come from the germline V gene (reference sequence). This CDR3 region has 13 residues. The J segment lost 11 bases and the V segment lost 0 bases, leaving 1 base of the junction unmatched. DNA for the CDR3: TGTGCCAGCAGCTTAGCGGGGACTAGCGGGCAGTATTTT. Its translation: CASSLAGTSGQYF.

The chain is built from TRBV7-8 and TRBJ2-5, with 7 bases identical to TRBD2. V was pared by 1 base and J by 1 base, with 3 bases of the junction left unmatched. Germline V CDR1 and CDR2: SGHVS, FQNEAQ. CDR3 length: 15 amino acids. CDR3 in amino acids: CASSLVAGIQETQYF. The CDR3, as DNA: TGTGCCAGCAGCTTAGTAGCGGGTATCCAAGAGACCCAGTACTTC.

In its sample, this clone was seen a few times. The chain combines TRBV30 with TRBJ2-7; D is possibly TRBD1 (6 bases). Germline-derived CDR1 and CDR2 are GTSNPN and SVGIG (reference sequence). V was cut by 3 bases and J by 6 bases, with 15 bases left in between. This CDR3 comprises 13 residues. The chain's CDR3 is CAWREPPRGEQYF. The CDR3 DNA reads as TGTGCCTGGAGAGAGCCGCCCAGGGGCGAGCAGTACTTC.

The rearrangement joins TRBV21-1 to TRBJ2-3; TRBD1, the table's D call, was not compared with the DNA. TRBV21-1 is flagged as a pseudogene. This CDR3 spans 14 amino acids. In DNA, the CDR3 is TGTGCCAGCAGCACCTTGGACAGGGCGGAGGCGCAGTATTTT. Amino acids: CASSTLDRAEAQYF.